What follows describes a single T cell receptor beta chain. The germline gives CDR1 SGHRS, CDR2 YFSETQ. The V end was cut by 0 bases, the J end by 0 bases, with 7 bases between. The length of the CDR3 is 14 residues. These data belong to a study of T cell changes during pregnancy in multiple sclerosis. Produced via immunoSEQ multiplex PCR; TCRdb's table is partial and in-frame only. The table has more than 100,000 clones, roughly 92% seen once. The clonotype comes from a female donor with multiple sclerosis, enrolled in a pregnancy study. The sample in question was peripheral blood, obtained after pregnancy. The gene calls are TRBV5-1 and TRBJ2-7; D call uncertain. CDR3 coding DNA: TGCGCCAGCAGCTTGGGTCCCAACTCCTACGAGCAGTACTTC. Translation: CASSLGPNSYEQYF.